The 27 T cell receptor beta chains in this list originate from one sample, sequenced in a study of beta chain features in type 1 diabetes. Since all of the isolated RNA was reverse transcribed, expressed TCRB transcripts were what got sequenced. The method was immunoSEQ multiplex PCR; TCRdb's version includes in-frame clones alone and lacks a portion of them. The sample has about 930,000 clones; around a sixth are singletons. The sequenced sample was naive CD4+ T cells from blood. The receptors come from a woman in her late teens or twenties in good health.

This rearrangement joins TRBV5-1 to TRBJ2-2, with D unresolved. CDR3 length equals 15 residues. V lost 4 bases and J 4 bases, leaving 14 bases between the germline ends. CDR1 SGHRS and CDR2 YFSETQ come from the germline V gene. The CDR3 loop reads CASSPRPDATGELFF. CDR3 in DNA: TGCGCCAGCAGCCCAAGACCTGACGCCACCGGGGAGCTGTTTTTT.

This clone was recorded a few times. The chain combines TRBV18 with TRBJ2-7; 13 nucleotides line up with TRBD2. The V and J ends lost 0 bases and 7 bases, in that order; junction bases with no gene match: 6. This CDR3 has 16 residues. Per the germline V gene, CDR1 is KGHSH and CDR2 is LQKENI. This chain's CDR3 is CASSPPGLAGRREQYF. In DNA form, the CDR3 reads TGTGCCAGCTCACCACCGGGACTAGCGGGACGGAGGGAGCAGTACTTC. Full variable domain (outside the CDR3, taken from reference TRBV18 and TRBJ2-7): NAGVMQNPRHLVRRRGQEARLRCSPMKGHSHVYWYRQLPEEGLKFMVYLQKENIIDESGMPKERFSAEFPKEGPSILRIQQVVRGDSAAYFCASSPPGLAGRREQYFGPGTRLTVT.

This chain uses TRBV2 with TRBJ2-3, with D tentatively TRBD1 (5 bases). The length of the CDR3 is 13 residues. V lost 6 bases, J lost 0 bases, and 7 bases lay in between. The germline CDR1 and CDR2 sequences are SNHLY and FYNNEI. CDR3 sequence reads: CASSRESTDTQYF. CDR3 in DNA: TGTGCCAGCAGCAGGGAAAGCACAGATACGCAGTATTTT.

The CDR3 sequence is CASSPRTGGRNEQFF. DNA for the CDR3: TGTGCCAGCAGCCCCAGAACGGGGGGGCGCAATGAGCAGTTCTTC. V usage is TRBV11-2 and J usage is TRBJ2-1; 8 nucleotides agree with TRBD2. This CDR3 spans 15 amino acids. CDR1 is SGHAT, CDR2 FQNNGV, per germline. The V and J ends lost 5 bases and 6 bases, in that order; junction bases with no gene match: 9.

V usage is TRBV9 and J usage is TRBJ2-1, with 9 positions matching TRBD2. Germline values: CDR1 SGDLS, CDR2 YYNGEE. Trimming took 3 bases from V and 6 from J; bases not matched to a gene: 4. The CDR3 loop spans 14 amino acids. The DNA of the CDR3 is TGTGCCAGCAGCGATTCGACTAGCGGCAATGAGCAGTTCTTC. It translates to CASSDSTSGNEQFF.

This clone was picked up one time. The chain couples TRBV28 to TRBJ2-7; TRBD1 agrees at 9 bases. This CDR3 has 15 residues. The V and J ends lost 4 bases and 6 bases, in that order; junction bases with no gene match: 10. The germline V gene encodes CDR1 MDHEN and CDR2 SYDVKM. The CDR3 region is CASSSPGTGSREQYF. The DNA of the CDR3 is TGTGCCAGCAGTTCCCCCGGGACAGGGTCGCGCGAGCAGTACTTC.

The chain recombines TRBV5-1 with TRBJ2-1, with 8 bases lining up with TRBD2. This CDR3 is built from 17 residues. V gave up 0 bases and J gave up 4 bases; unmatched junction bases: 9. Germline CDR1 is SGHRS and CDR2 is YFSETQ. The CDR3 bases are TGCGCCAGCAGCTTGGTAAATAGCGGGAAGGGATACAATGAGCAGTTCTTC. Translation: CASSLVNSGKGYNEQFF.

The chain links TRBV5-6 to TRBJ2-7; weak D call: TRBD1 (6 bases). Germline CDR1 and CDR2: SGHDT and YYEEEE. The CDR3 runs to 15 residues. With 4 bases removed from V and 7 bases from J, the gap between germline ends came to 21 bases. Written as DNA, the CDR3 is TGTGCCAGCAGCCCGGCCAGTGGGGCACAGGGAGAGCAGTACTTC. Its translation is CASSPASGAQGEQYF.

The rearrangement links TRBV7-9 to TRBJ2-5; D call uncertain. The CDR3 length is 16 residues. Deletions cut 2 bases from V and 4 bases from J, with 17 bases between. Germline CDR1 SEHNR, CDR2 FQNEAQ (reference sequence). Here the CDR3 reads CASSLNRAIAAETQYF. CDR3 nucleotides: TGTGCCAGCAGCTTAAACCGGGCCATCGCGGCAGAGACCCAGTACTTC. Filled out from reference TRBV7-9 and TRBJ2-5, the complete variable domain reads DTGVSQNPRHKITKRGQNVTFRCDPISEHNRLYWYRQTLGQGPEFLTYFQNEAQLEKSRLLSDRFSAERPKGSFSTLEIQRTEQGDSAMYLCASSLNRAIAAETQYFGPGTRLLVL.

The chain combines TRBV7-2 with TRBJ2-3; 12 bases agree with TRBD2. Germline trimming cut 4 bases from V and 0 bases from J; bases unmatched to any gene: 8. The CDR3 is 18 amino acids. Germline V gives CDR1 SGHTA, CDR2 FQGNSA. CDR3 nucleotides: TGTGCCAGCAGCTCCGGACTAGCGGGGAGTGCGAGCACAGATACGCAGTATTTT. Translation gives CASSSGLAGSASTDTQYF.

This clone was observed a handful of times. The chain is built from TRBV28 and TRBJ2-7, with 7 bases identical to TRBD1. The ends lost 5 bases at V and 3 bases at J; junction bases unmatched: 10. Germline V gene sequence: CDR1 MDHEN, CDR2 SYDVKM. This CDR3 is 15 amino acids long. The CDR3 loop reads CASSPTGNSHYEQYF. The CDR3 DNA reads TGTGCCAGCAGTCCGACAGGGAATAGTCACTACGAGCAGTACTTC.

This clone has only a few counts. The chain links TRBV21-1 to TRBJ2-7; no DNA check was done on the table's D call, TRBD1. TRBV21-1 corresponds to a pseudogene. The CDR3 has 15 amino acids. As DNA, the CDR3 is TGTGCCAGCAGCACTCAGGGTACAACCGCCTACGAGCAGTACTTC. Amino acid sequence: CASSTQGTTAYEQYF.

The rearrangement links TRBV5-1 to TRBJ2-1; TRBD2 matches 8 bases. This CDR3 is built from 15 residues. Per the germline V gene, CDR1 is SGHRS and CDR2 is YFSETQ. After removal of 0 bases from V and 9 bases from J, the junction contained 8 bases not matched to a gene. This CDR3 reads CASSLAEGLVIEQFF. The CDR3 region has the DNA TGCGCCAGCAGCTTGGCCGAGGGACTAGTAATTGAGCAGTTCTTC.

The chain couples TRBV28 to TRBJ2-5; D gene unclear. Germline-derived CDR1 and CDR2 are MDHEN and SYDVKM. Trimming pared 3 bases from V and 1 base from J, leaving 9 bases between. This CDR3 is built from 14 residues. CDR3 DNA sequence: TGTGCCAGCAGTTTGGCCCTGTCCCAAGAGACCCAGTACTTC. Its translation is CASSLALSQETQYF. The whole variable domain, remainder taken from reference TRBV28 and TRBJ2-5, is DVKVTQSSRYLVKRTGEKVFLECVQDMDHENMFWYRQDPGLGLRLIYFSYDVKMKEKGDIPEGYSVSREKKERFSLILESASTNQTSMYLCASSLALSQETQYFGPGTRLLVL.

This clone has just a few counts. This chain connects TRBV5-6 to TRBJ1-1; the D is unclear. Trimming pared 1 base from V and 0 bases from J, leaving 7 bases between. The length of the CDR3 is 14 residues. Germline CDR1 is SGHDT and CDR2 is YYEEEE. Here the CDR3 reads CASSLNVMNTEAFF. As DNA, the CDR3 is TGTGCCAGCAGCTTGAATGTTATGAACACTGAAGCTTTCTTT.

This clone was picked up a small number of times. The CDR3 is CASSQLGNIYEQYF. The CDR3 region has the DNA TGTGCCAGCAGCCAGCTCGGAAATATCTACGAGCAGTACTTC. This chain links TRBV7-8 with TRBJ2-7; the D is unclear. CDR1 is SGHVS, CDR2 FQNEAQ, per germline. Trimming stripped 5 bases from V and 3 bases from J, with 14 bases between. The CDR3 runs to 14 residues.

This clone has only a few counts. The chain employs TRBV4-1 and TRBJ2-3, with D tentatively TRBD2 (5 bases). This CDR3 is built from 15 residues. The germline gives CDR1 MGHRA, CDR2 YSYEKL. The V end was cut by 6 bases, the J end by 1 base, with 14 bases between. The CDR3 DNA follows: TGCGCCAGCAGTTTTCCGGGGAGCCGCACAGATACGCAGTATTTT. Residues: CASSFPGSRTDTQYF.

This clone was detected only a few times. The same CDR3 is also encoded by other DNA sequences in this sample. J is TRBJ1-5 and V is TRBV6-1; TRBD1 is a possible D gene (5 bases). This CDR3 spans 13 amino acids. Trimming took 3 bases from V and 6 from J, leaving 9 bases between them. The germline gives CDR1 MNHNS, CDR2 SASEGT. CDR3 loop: CASSDQGSQPQHF. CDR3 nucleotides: TGTGCCAGCAGTGACCAGGGTTCTCAGCCCCAGCATTTT.

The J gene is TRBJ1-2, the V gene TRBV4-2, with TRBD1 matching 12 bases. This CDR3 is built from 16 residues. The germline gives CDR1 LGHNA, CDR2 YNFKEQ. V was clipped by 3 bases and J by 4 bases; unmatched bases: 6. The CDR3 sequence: CASSHPGQGAIYGYTF. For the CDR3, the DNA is TGTGCCAGCAGCCACCCGGGACAGGGGGCTATCTATGGCTACACCTTC.

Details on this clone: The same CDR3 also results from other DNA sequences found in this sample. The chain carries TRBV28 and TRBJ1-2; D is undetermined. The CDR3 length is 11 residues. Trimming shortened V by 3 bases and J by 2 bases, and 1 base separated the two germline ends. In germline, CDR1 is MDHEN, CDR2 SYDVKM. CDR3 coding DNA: TGTGCCAGCAGTTTGAACTATGGCTACACCTTC. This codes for CASSLNYGYTF.

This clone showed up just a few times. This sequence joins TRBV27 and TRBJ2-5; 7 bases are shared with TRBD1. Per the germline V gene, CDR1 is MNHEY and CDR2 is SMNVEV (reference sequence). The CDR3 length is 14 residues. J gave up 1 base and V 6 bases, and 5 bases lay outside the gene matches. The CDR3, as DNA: TGTGCCAGCAGACCCGGGACAGTCCAAGAGACCCAGTACTTC. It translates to CASRPGTVQETQYF.

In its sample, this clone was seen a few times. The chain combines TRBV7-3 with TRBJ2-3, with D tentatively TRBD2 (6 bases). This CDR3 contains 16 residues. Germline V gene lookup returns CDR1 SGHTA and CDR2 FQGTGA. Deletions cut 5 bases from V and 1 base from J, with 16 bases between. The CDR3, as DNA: TGTGCCAGCAGCCGGGATGGGCGGGGAGGCACAGATACGCAGTATTTT. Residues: CASSRDGRGGTDTQYF.

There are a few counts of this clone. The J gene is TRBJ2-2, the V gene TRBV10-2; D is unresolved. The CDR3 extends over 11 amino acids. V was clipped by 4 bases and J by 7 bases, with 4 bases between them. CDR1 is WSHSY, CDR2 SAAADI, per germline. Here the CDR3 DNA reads TGCGCCAGCAGTGGGGGCGGGGAGCTGTTTTTT. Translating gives CASSGGGELFF.

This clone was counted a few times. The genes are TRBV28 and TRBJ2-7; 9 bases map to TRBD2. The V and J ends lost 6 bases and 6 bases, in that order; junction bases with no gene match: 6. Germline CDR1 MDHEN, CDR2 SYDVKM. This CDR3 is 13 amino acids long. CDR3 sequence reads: CASRTGTSREQYF. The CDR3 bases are TGTGCCAGCAGGACCGGGACTAGCCGCGAGCAGTACTTC.

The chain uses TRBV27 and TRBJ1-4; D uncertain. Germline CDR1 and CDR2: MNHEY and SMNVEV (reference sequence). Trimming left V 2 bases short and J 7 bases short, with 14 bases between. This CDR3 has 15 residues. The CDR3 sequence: CASSLRGRHGEKLFF. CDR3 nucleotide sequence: TGTGCCAGCAGTTTAAGAGGGAGGCATGGTGAAAAACTGTTTTTT.

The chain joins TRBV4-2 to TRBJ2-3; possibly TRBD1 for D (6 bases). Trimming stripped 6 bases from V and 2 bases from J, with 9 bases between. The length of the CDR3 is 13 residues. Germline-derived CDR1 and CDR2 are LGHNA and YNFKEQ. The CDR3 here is CASRDSSTDTQYF. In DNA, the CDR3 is TGTGCCAGCAGGGACAGCTCCACAGATACGCAGTATTTT.

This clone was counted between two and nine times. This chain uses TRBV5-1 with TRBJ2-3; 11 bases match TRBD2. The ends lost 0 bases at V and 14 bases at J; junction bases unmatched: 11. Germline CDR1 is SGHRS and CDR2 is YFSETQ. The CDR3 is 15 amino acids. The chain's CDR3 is CASSLAGTSGAKPYF. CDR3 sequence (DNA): TGCGCCAGCAGCTTGGCCGGGACTAGCGGAGCCAAGCCGTATTTT. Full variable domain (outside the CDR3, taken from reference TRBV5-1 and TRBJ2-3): KAGVTQTPRYLIKTRGQQVTLSCSPISGHRSVSWYQQTPGQGLQFLFEYFSETQRNKGNFPGRFSGRQFSNSRSEMNVSTLELGDSALYLCASSLAGTSGAKPYFGPGTRLTVL.